This T cell receptor (beta chain) derives from a study of blood T cell repertoires in COVID-19. As for the study in general: PBMCs, B-cell-depleted T cells, or T cells provided the cDNA or gDNA that made up the material.

Clones were read by immunoSEQ multiplex PCR, and TCRdb kept only the in-frame ones, dropping some. The table records about 140,000 clones, approximately 86% of them present only once. Germline V gives CDR1 SQVTM, CDR2 ANQGSEA. CDR3 length: 12 residues. The germline V and J ends were trimmed by 7 bases and 2 bases, with 9 bases remaining between them. This chain links TRBV29-1 with TRBJ1-3; possibly TRBD1 for D (5 bases). This sequence originates from a man between 65 and 85 years old with acute or convalescent COVID-19. The source material was peripheral blood. The CDR3 nucleotides read TGCAGCGCCGGGACTGCTGGAAACACCATATATTTT. This translates into CSAGTAGNTIYF.